This TCR beta chain was identified during a study of cytomegalovirus exposure and HLA in healthy donors. PCR employed 60 Vbeta and 13 Jbeta primers. Sequencing was performed with immunoSEQ multiplex PCR; in TCRdb, only in-frame clones are kept and a portion is missing. The table shows some 180,000 clones, with around four fifths occurring only once. For this clone: What it binds is not known.

The CDR3 sequence is 16 residues long. J gave up 2 bases and V 4 bases, and 10 bases lay outside the gene matches. Germline V gene lookup returns CDR1 MGHRA and CDR2 YSYEKL. General study findings and limits: When presence/absence was analysed, sequencing depth was taken to be roughly uniform across donors. A prior analysis recorded that most TCR beta V segments were productive about 87% or about 30% of the time. Immune exposure information comprised only CMV serostatus.

The material sequenced was PBMCs. This TCR came from a woman under 40 in good health and CMV-seronegative. V is TRBV4-1 and J is TRBJ2-5, with 7 nucleotides matching TRBD2. The CDR3, as DNA: TGCGCCAGCAGCCTCGGACTAGGCCTCCAACAAGAGACCCAGTACTTC. As protein: CASSLGLGLQQETQYF.